This TCR beta chain appears in the sequencing data of a study of human T cells and chemical hapten exposure. Study observations and caveats: Large CDR3 similarity clusters arose significantly more often from expanded TCRs than from controls.

Time point indicated: patch test 2, 6 weeks after DPC sensitization. Indicated treatment: therapeutic diphenylcyclopropenone sensitization with weekly scalp DPC. RNA extraction used unfractionated whole blood as the source of total RNA. This clonotype was observed a few times. Its specificity is unknown. The library tagged each cDNA molecule with unique molecular identifiers. TCRdb passed the RACE reads through MiXCR, listing each CDR3 protein once. The top ten hold approximately 3% of the sample, which has over 100,000 distinct CDR3 sequences, less than 10% seen once. The CDR3 length is 15 residues. Per germline, CDR1 MNHEY and CDR2 SVGAGI. Losses at the gene ends were 6 bases for V and 4 bases for J; bases not matched to a gene: 10.

This chain connects TRBV6-5 to TRBJ1-1; 8 bases align to TRBD1. The TCR was taken from a middle-aged woman with alopecia areata. Some clones in this sample may be carry-over from other donors' samples. The source material was whole blood, sampled in connection with sensitization to the hapten diphenylcyclopropenone (DPC). DNA of the CDR3: TGTGCCAGCAGGGTCACGCAGGGGGCCAGCACTGAAGCTTTCTTT. It translates to CASRVTQGASTEAFF.